Shown below are 15 T cell receptor beta chains from a single sample sequenced in a study of control samples from healthy donors and cancer patients. Clones were read by immunoSEQ multiplex PCR, and TCRdb kept only the in-frame ones, dropping some. This sample has about 130,000 clones, with approximately 92% found just once. The sample taken for sequencing was blood. These receptors were taken from a man between 18 and 35 years old in good health.

The rearrangement links TRBV9 to TRBJ2-2; D not resolved. V lost 0 bases and J 3 bases, leaving 6 bases between the germline ends. The CDR3 covers 14 residues. CDR1 is SGDLS and CDR2 is YYNGEE in the germline V gene. The CDR3 loop is CASSVDGYTGELFF. The CDR3 bases are TGTGCCAGCAGCGTAGATGGATACACCGGGGAGCTGTTTTTT. Filled out from reference TRBV9 and TRBJ2-2, the complete variable domain reads DSGVTQTPKHLITATGQRVTLRCSPRSGDLSVYWYQQSLDQGLQFLIQYYNGEERAKGNILERFSAQQFPDLHSELNLSSLELGDSALYFCASSVDGYTGELFFGEGSRLTVL.

The chain has TRBV9 and TRBJ2-1; TRBD2 matches at 10 bases. J gave up 0 bases and V 4 bases, and 4 bases lay outside the gene matches. The CDR3 loop spans 16 amino acids. CDR1 and CDR2 (germline): SGDLS, YYNGEE. CDR3 amino acids: CASSFIAGGSYNEQFF. The CDR3 nucleotides read TGTGCCAGCAGCTTCATAGCGGGGGGCTCCTACAATGAGCAGTTCTTC.

The chain carries TRBV7-5 and TRBJ1-2; the tabulated D call, TRBD1, remains unverified against the DNA. TRBV7-5 is a recognized pseudogene. The length of the CDR3 is 12 residues. The CDR3: CARSFQGYGYTF. The CDR3 DNA reads TGTGCCAGAAGCTTTCAGGGCTATGGCTACACCTTC.

This clone was seen only once. V gene TRBV9 combines with J gene TRBJ1-5; no reliable D call. V shed 0 bases and J shed 0 bases, with 7 bases lying between them. CDR3 length: 15 residues. Germline values: CDR1 SGDLS, CDR2 YYNGEE. The CDR3 DNA is TGTGCCAGCAGCGTAGCTGGGTTTAGCAATCAGCCCCAGCATTTT. It yields the protein CASSVAGFSNQPQHF.

J is TRBJ2-7 and V is TRBV19; 9 nucleotides match TRBD2. The CDR3 is 13 residues long. V lost 5 bases and J lost 4; bases outside the gene matches: 3. Germline assignment: CDR1 LNHDA and CDR2 SQIVND (reference sequence). The CDR3 sequence: CASSLAGQYEQYF. CDR3 sequence (DNA): TGTGCCAGTAGTCTAGCGGGACAATACGAGCAGTACTTC. Together with reference TRBV19 and TRBJ2-7, the CDR3 gives the full variable domain: DGGITQSPKYLFRKEGQNVTLSCEQNLNHDAMYWYRQDPGQGLRLIYYSQIVNDFQKGDIAEGYSVSREKKESFPLTVTSAQKNPTAFYLCASSLAGQYEQYFGPGTRLTVT.

The sample holds one count of this clone. The V call is TRBV11-2, the J call TRBJ1-6, with 7 bases fitting TRBD1. Trimming removed 0 bases from V and 3 bases from J; junction bases left unmatched: 8. Germline CDR1 reads SGHAT; CDR2 reads FQNNGV. The CDR3 contains 18 residues. The CDR3 loop reads CASSLDYGDSFYNSPLHF. CDR3 bases: TGTGCCAGCAGCTTAGATTATGGGGACAGTTTCTATAATTCACCCCTCCACTTT.

The chain joins TRBV2 to TRBJ1-4; no clear D. This CDR3 has 14 residues. Per germline, CDR1 SNHLY and CDR2 FYNNEI. V lost 4 bases and J lost 7, with 13 bases in between. In DNA, the CDR3 is TGTGCCAGCAGTGTAATGGCAGCCCGTGAAAAACTGTTTTTT. Its translation is CASSVMAAREKLFF.

The J gene is TRBJ1-1, the V gene TRBV27, with D maybe TRBD1 (5 bases). From germline, CDR1 is MNHEY and CDR2 SMNVEV (reference sequence). Trimming pared 6 bases from V and 6 bases from J, leaving 17 bases between. The CDR3 is made up of 14 amino acids. In DNA, the CDR3 is TGTGCCAGCAGCCCAGGGAACCTTGGTGCTGAAGCTTTCTTT. Amino acid sequence: CASSPGNLGAEAFF.

The chain has TRBV28 and TRBJ2-3; tentative D call: TRBD1 (5 bases). Germline lookup yields CDR1 MDHEN and CDR2 SYDVKM. CDR3 length: 14 residues. The germline V and J ends were trimmed by 6 bases and 4 bases, with 14 bases remaining between them. The DNA of the CDR3 is TGTGCCAGCAGCCCACAGGTGACCGCAGATACGCAGTATTTT. This encodes CASSPQVTADTQYF.

This clone was detected a few times. J is TRBJ1-5 and V is TRBV6-5, with TRBD1 matching over 7 bases. The germline gives CDR1 MNHEY, CDR2 SVGAGI. With 10 bases clipped from V and 3 bases from J, the junction kept 3 bases outside the gene matches. The CDR3 extends over 12 amino acids. Here the CDR3 reads CATGTVNQPQHF. The CDR3 region has the DNA TGTGCCACCGGGACAGTCAATCAGCCCCAGCATTTT.

J is TRBJ2-4 and V is TRBV11-3; D call uncertain. V lost 5 bases and J lost 0, with 14 bases in between. The CDR3 covers 16 residues. Per germline, CDR1 SGHNT and CDR2 YENEEA. The CDR3, as DNA: TGTGCCAGCAGCCCCCTTTTTGCGCGAGCCAAAAACATTCAGTACTTC. This codes for CASSPLFARAKNIQYF.

The genes are TRBV5-1 and TRBJ2-7; 9 nucleotides line up with TRBD1. Germline-derived CDR1 and CDR2 are SGHRS and YFSETQ. The CDR3 length is 14 residues. The J segment lost 5 bases and the V segment lost 4 bases, leaving 7 bases of the junction unmatched. The CDR3 sequence: CASSRRDRADEQYF. CDR3 nucleotide sequence: TGCGCCAGCAGCAGGAGGGACAGGGCAGACGAGCAGTACTTC.

The J gene is TRBJ2-1, the V gene TRBV4-1, with TRBD2 matching over 9 bases. V shed 1 base, J shed 14 bases, and the junction held 9 bases outside the gene matches. The CDR3 is 14 amino acids. The germline V gene has CDR1 MGHRA and CDR2 YSYEKL. The CDR3 region is CASSQVGAGGPKFF. CDR3 DNA: TGCGCCAGCAGCCAAGTAGGAGCGGGGGGTCCAAAGTTCTTC.

The V and J genes are TRBV6-5 and TRBJ2-7; 8 bases agree with TRBD1. Germline V gene data show CDR1 as MNHEY and CDR2 as SVGAGI. V gave up 6 bases and J gave up 2 bases; unmatched junction bases: 6. The CDR3 spans 14 residues. Here the CDR3 reads CASSADRAAYEQYF. The CDR3 nucleotides read TGTGCCAGCAGCGCGGACAGGGCCGCCTACGAGCAGTACTTC.

V and J are TRBV6-5 and TRBJ1-2; 7 nucleotides line up with TRBD1. The junction had 8 bases not matched to a gene; V was cut back by 5 bases and J by 8 bases. This CDR3 region has 13 residues. Per germline, CDR1 MNHEY and CDR2 SVGAGI. The CDR3 nucleotides read TGTGCCAGCAGTCGGGACAGAGCTATGGGCTACACCTTC. Protein: CASSRDRAMGYTF.